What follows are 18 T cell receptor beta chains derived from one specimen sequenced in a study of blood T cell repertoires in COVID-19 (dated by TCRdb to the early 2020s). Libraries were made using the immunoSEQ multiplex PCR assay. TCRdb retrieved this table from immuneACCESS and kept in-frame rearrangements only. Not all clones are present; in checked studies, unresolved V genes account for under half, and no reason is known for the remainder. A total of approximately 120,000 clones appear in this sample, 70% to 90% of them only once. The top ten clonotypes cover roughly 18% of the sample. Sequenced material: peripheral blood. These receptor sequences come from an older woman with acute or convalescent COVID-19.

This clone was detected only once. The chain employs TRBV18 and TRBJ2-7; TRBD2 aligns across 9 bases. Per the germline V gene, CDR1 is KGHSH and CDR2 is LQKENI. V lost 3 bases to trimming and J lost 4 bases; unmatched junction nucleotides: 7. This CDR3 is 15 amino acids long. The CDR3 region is CASSPLAGSTYEQYF. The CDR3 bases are TGTGCCAGCTCACCTCTAGCGGGATCCACTTACGAGCAGTACTTC.

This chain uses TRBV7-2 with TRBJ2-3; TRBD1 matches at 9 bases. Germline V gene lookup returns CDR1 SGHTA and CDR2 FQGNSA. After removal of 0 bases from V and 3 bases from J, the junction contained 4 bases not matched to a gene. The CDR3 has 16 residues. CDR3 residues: CASSLAGTGTTDTQYF. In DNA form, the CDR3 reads TGTGCCAGCAGCTTAGCGGGGACAGGGACGACAGATACGCAGTATTTT.

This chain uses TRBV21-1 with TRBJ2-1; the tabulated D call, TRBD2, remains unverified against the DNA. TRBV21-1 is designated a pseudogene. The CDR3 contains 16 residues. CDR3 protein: CASSNPRREAYNEQFF. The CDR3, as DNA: TGTGCCAGCAGCAACCCCCGCCGGGAAGCCTACAATGAGCAGTTCTTC.

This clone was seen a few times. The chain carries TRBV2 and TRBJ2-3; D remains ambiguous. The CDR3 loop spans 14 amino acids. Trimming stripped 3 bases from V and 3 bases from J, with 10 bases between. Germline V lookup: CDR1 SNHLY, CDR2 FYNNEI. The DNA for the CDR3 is TGTGCCAGCAGTGAGTTACAGAAGACAGATACGCAGTATTTT. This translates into CASSELQKTDTQYF. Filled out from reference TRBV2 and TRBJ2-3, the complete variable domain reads EPEVTQTPSHQVTQMGQEVILRCVPISNHLYFYWYRQILGQKVEFLVSFYNNEISEKSEIFDDQFSVERPDGSNFTLKIRSTKLEDSAMYFCASSELQKTDTQYFGPGTRLTVL.

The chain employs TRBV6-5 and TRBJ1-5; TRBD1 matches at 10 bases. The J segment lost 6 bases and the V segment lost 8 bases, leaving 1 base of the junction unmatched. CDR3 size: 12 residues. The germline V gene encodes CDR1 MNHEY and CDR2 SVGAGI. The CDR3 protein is CASGQGGQPQHF. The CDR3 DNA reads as TGTGCCAGCGGACAGGGGGGTCAGCCCCAGCATTTT.

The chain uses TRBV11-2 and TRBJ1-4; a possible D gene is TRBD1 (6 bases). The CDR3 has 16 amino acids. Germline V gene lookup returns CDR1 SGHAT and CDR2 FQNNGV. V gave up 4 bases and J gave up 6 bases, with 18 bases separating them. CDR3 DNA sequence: TGTGCCAGCAGCTCCCCGTTCGACAGGCCCTATGAAAAACTGTTTTTT. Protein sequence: CASSSPFDRPYEKLFF.

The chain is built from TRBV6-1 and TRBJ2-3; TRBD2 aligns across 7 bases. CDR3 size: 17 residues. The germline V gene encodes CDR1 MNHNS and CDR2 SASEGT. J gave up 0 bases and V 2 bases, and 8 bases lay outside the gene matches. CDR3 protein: CASSEFQRGGSTDTQYF. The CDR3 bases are TGTGCCAGCAGTGAATTTCAGCGGGGCGGGAGCACAGATACGCAGTATTTT.

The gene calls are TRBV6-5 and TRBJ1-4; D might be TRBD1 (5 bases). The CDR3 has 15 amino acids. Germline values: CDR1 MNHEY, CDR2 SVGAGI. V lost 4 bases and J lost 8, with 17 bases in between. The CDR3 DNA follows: TGTGCCAGCAGTTTCCAGCCAGGGTCTGGGGAAAAACTGTTTTTT. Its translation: CASSFQPGSGEKLFF.

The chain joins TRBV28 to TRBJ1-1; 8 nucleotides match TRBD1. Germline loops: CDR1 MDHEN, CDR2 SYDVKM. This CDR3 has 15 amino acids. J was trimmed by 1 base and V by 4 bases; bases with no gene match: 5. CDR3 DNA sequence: TGTGCCAGCAGTTCAACCGGGACAGGGAACACTGAAGCTTTCTTT. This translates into CASSSTGTGNTEAFF. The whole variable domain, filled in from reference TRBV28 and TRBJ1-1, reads DVKVTQSSRYLVKRTGEKVFLECVQDMDHENMFWYRQDPGLGLRLIYFSYDVKMKEKGDIPEGYSVSREKKERFSLILESASTNQTSMYLCASSSTGTGNTEAFFGQGTRLTVV.

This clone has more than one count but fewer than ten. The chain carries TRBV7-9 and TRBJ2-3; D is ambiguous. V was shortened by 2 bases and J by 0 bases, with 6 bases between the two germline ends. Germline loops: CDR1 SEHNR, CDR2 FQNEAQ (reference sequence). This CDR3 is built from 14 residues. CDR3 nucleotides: TGTGCCAGCAGCTTAACAGTGAGCACAGATACGCAGTATTTT. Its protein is CASSLTVSTDTQYF.

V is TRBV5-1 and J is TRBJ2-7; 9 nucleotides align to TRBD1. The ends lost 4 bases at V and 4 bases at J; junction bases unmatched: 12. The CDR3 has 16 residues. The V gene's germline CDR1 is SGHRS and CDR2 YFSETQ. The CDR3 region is CASSPQAADRGYEQYF. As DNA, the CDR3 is TGCGCCAGCAGCCCCCAGGCGGCAGACAGGGGGTACGAGCAGTACTTC.

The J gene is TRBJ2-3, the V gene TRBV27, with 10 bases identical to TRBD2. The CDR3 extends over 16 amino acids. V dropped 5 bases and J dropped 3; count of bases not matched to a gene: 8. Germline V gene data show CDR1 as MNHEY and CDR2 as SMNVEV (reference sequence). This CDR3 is CASSPTTSGMTDTQYF. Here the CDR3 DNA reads TGTGCCAGCAGTCCCACAACTAGCGGGATGACAGATACGCAGTATTTT.

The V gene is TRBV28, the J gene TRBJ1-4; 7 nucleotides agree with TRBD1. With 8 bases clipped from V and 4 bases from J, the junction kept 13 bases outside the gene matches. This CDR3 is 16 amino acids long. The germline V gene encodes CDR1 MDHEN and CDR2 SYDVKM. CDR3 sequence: CASGTALSSLNEKLFF. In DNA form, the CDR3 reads TGTGCCAGCGGGACAGCCCTTAGTTCTCTTAATGAAAAACTGTTTTTT.

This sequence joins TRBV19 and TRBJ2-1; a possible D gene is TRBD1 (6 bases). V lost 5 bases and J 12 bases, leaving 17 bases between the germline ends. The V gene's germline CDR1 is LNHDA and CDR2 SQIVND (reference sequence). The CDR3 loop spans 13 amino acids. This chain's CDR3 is CASSSGQLNSQFF. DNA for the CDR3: TGTGCCAGTAGTTCGGGACAACTCAACTCGCAGTTCTTC.

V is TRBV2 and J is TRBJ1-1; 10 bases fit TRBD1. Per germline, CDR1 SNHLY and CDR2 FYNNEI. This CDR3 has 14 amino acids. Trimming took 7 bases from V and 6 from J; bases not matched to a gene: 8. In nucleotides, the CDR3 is TGTGCCAGCACCTCCGGGACAGGGGCCCCTGAAGCTTTCTTT. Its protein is CASTSGTGAPEAFF.

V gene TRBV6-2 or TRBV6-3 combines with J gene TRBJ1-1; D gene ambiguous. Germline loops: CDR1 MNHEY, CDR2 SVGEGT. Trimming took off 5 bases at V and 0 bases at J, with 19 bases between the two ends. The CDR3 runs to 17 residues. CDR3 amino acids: CASSTRGTESLNTEAFF. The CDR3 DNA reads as TGTGCCAGCAGTACCCGCGGAACGGAAAGCCTGAACACTGAAGCTTTCTTT.

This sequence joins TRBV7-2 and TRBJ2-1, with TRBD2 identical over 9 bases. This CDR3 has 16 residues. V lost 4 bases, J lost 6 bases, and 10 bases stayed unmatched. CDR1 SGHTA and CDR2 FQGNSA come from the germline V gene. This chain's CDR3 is CASSSGKRLAANEQFF. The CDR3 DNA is TGTGCCAGCAGCTCAGGAAAAAGACTAGCGGCCAATGAGCAGTTCTTC.

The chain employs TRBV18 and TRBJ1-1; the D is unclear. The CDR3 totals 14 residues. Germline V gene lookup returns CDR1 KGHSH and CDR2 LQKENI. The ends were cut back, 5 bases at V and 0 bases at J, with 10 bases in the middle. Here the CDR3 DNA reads TGTGCCAGCTCAGCGGAGACGGTGAACACTGAAGCTTTCTTT. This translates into CASSAETVNTEAFF.